The present T cell receptor (beta chain) was sequenced within a study of shared clonotypes between healthy human individuals. Unsorted PBMC DNA underwent sequencing on ten immunoSEQ deep assay plates. Only in-frame clones appear in the TCRdb table, and some are missing; sequencing was by immunoSEQ multiplex PCR. The table includes some 480,000 clones, roughly 85% detected once. Sequencing was done on a sample of PBMCs. The TCR originated in a woman aged 40-49 years in good health. Some clones in this sample may be carry-over from other donors' samples.

CDR3 sequence reads: CASSSVPQETQYF. CDR3 in DNA: TGTGCCAGCAGCTCGGTACCCCAAGAGACCCAGTACTTC. The chain couples TRBV7-6 to TRBJ2-5, with no clear D. Trimming stripped 4 bases from V and 1 base from J, with 7 bases between. Germline-derived CDR1 and CDR2 are SGHVS and FNYEAQ. The CDR3 sequence is 13 residues long.